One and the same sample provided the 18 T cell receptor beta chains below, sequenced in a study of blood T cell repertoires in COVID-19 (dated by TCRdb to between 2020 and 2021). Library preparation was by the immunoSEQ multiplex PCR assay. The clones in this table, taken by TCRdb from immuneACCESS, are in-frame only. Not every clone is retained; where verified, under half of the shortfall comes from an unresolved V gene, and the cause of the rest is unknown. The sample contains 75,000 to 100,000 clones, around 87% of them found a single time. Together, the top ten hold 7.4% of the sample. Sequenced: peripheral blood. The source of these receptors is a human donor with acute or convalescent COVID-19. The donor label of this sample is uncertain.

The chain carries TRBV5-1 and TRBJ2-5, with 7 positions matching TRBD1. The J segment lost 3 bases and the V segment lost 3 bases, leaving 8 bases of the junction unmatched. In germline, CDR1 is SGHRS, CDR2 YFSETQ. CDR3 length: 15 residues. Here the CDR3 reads CASSYGTARKETQYF. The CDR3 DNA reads TGCGCCAGCAGCTATGGGACAGCAAGAAAAGAGACCCAGTACTTC.

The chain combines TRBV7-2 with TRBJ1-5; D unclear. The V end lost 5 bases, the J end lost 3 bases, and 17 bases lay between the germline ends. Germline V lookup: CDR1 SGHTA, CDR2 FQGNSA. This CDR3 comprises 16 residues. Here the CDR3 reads CASSPVAGLINQPQHF. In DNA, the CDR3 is TGTGCCAGCAGCCCAGTTGCGGGTCTGATCAATCAGCCCCAGCATTTT. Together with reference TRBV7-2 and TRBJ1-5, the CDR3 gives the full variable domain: GAGVSQSPSNKVTEKGKDVELRCDPISGHTALYWYRQSLGQGLEFLIYFQGNSAPDKSGLPSDRFSAERTGGSVSTLTIQRTQQEDSAVYLCASSPVAGLINQPQHFGDGTRLSIL.

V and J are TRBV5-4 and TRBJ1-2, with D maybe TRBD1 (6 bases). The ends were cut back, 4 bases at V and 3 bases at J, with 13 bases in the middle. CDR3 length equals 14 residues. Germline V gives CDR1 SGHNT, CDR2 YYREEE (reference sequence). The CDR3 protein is CASSPDSSHYGYTF. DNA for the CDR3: TGTGCCAGCAGCCCGGACAGTTCCCACTATGGCTACACCTTC.

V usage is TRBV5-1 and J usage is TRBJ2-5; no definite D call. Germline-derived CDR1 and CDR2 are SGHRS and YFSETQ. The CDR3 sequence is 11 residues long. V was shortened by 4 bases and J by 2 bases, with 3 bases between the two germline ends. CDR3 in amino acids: CASSQQETQYF. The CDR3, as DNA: TGCGCCAGCAGCCAGCAAGAGACCCAGTACTTC. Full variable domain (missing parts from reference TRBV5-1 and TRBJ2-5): KAGVTQTPRYLIKTRGQQVTLSCSPISGHRSVSWYQQTPGQGLQFLFEYFSETQRNKGNFPGRFSGRQFSNSRSEMNVSTLELGDSALYLCASSQQETQYFGPGTRLLVL.

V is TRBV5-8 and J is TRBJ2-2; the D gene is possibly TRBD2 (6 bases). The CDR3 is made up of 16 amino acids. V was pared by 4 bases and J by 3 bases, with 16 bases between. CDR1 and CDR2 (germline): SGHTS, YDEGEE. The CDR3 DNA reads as TGTGCCAGCAGCGTGGGACTCTCCACCTACACCGGGGAGCTGTTTTTT. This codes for CASSVGLSTYTGELFF.

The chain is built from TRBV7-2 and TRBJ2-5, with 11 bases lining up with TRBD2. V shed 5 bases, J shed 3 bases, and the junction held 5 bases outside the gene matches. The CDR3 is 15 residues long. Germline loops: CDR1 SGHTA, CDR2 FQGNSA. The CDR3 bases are TGTGCCAGCAGCATCGGGACTAGCGGCAAAGAGACCCAGTACTTC. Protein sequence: CASSIGTSGKETQYF.

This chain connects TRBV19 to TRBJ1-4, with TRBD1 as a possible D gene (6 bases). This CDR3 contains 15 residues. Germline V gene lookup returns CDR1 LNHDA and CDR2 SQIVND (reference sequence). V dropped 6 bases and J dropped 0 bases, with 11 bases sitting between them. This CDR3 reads CASRTQGATNEKLFF. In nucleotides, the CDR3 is TGTGCCAGTAGAACACAGGGAGCAACTAATGAAAAACTGTTTTTT. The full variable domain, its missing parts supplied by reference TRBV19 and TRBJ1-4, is DGGITQSPKYLFRKEGQNVTLSCEQNLNHDAMYWYRQDPGQGLRLIYYSQIVNDFQKGDIAEGYSVSREKKESFPLTVTSAQKNPTAFYLCASRTQGATNEKLFFGSGTQLSVL.

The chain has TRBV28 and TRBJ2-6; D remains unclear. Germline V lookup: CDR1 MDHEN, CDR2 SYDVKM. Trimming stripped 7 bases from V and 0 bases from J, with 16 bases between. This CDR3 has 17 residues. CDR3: CASMSGSTLSGANVLTF. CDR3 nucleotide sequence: TGTGCCAGCATGTCCGGGTCCACTCTCTCTGGGGCCAACGTCCTGACTTTC.

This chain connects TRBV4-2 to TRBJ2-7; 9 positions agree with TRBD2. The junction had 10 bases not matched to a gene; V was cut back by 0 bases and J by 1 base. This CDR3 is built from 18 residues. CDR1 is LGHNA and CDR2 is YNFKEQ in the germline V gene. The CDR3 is CASSQDRGSGGLSYEQYF. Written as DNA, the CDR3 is TGTGCCAGCAGCCAAGACCGGGGTAGCGGGGGCCTTTCCTACGAGCAGTACTTC.

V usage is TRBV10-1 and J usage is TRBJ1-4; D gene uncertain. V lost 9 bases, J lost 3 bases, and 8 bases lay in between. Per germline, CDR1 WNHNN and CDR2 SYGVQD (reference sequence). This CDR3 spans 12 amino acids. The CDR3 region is CASVGSNEKLFF. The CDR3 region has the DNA TGCGCCAGTGTGGGCTCTAATGAAAAACTGTTTTTT.

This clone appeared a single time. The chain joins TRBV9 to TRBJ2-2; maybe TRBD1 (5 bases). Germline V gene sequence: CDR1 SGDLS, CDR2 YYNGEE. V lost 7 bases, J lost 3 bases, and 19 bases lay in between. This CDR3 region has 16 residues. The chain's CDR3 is CASAKMAGYDTGELFF. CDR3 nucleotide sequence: TGTGCCAGCGCGAAAATGGCAGGGTATGACACCGGGGAGCTGTTTTTT.

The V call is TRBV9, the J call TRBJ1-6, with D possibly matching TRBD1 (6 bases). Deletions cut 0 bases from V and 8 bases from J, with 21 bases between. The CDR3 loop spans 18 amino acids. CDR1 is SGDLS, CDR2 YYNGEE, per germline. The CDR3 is CASSVEPRATGMDSPLHF. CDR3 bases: TGTGCCAGCAGCGTAGAGCCTCGGGCAACAGGGATGGATTCACCCCTCCACTTT.

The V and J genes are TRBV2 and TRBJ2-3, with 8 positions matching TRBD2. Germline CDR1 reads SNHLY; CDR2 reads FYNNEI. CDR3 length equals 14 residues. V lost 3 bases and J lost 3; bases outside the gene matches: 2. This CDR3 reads CASSDRGGTDTQYF. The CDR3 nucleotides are TGTGCCAGCAGTGACCGGGGGGGAACAGATACGCAGTATTTT.

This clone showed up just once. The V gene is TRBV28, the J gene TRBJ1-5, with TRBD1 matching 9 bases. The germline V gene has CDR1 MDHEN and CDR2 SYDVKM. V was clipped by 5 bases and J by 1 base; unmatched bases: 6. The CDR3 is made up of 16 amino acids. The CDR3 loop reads CASSPGTGYSNQPQHF. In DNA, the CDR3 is TGTGCCAGCAGTCCCGGGACAGGGTACAGCAATCAGCCCCAGCATTTT.

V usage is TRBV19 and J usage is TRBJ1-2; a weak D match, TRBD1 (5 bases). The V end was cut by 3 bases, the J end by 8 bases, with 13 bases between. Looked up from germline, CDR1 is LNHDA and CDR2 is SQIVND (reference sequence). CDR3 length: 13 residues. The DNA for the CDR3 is TGTGCCAGTAGTATCGGGACTCGACGGGGCTACACCTTC. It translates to CASSIGTRRGYTF.

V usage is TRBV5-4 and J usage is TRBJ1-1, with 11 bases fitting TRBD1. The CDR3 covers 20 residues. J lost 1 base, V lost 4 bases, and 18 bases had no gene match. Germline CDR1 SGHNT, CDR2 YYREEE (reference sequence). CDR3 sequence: CASSTRRWTGGNQGNTEAFF. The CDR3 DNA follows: TGTGCCAGCAGCACCCGAAGGTGGACAGGGGGCAATCAAGGGAACACTGAAGCTTTCTTT.

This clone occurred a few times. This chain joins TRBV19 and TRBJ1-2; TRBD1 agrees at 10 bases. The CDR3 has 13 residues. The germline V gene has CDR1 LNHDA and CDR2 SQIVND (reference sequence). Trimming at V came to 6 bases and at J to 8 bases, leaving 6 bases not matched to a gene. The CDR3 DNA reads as TGTGCCAGTAGCTCCGGGACAGGGGTGGGCTACACCTTC. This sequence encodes CASSSGTGVGYTF.

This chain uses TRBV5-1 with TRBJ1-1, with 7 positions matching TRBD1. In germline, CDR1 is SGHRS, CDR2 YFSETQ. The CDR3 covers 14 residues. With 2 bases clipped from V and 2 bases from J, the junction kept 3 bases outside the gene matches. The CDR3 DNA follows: TGCGCCAGCAGCTTAACAGGGGTTAACACTGAAGCTTTCTTT. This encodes CASSLTGVNTEAFF. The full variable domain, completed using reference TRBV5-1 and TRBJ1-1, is KAGVTQTPRYLIKTRGQQVTLSCSPISGHRSVSWYQQTPGQGLQFLFEYFSETQRNKGNFPGRFSGRQFSNSRSEMNVSTLELGDSALYLCASSLTGVNTEAFFGQGTRLTVV.